Listed here is a single T cell receptor beta chain. Its specificity is unknown. There were no patients who had received any treatment before thyroid surgery. The CDR3 is 14 residues long. V gave up 3 bases and J gave up 10 bases; unmatched junction bases: 7. Looked up from germline, CDR1 is MNHEY and CDR2 is SVGAGI. How the authors handled the data: CDR3 differences across clinicopathological groups were used to build a distant-metastasis classifier for papillary thyroid cancer. MiXCR reprocessed the PCR reads for TCRdb. The V and J calls and clone size come from TCRdb's table, not from the authors' own analysis. The repertoire consists of about 18,000 clones, with roughly 23% occurring once and the leading ten covering about 10%. This specimen belongs to a study of metastatic and nonmetastatic thyroid tumors. Study background: For malignant and benign thyroid patients, tumor or nodule tissue and blood were the sources whose repertoires were compared. General study findings and limits: Relative to benign nodules, malignant thyroid tumors were reportedly characterized by significantly elevated TCR beta diversity in blood and tumor.

The gene calls are TRBV6-5 and TRBJ2-1, with 9 nucleotides matching TRBD2. The sequence derives from a female donor with papillary thyroid cancer or a benign thyroid nodule (not recorded which). Some clones in this sample may be carry-over from other donors' samples. The specimen sequenced was adjacent normal tissue. CDR3 nucleotide sequence: TGTGCCAGCAGTTATTCGGGACTAGCCCAAGAGCAGTTCTTC. It is translated as CASSYSGLAQEQFF.